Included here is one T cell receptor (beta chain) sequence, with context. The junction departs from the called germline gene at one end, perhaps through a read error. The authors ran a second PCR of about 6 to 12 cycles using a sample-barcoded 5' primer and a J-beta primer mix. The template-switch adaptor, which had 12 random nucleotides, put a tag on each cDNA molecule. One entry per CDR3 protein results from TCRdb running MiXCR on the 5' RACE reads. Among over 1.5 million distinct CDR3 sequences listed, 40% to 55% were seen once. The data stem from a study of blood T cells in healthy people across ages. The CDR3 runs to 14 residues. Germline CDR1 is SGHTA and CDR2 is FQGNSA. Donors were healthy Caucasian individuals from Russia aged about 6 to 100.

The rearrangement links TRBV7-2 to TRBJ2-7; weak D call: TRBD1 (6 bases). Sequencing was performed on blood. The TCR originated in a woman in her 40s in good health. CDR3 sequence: CANSSQGSVYEQYF. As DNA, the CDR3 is TGTGCCAACAGCTCACAGGGTTCCGTATACGAGCAGTACTTC.